The next 5 T cell receptor beta chains were all read from a single sample in a study of T cell responses to AZD1222 COVID-19 vaccine (dated by TCRdb to the early 2020s). The library was prepared using the immunoSEQ multiplex PCR assay. TCRdb's version of the immuneACCESS table is confined to in-frame rearrangements and falls short of the full clone set. An unresolved V gene accounts for under half of the shortfall where checked; the remainder is of unknown origin. The table for this sample lists about 160,000 clones; about nine tenths of them were counted only once. The ten largest clones represent over 4.5% of the sample. What the time point label conveys for this sample: baseline before first vaccination. The material was peripheral blood, obtained on day 0 of AZD1222 vaccination. These receptors originate from an adult in good health.

The chain links TRBV28 to TRBJ1-4, with D maybe TRBD1 (6 bases). V was clipped by 6 bases and J by 4 bases, with 15 bases between them. This CDR3 region has 15 residues. The germline CDR1 and CDR2 sequences are MDHEN and SYDVKM. CDR3 sequence reads: CASSSQGEVNEKLFF. CDR3 in DNA: TGTGCCAGCAGCTCACAGGGCGAGGTTAATGAAAAACTGTTTTTT. The full variable domain, with the rest looked up from reference TRBV28 and TRBJ1-4, is DVKVTQSSRYLVKRTGEKVFLECVQDMDHENMFWYRQDPGLGLRLIYFSYDVKMKEKGDIPEGYSVSREKKERFSLILESASTNQTSMYLCASSSQGEVNEKLFFGSGTQLSVL.

This sequence joins TRBV5-1 and TRBJ2-3, with D perhaps assigned TRBD1 or TRBD2 (5 bases each). Germline values: CDR1 SGHRS, CDR2 YFSETQ. This CDR3 has 17 residues. The V gene lost 3 bases and the J gene lost 2 bases, with 19 bases spanning the gap. CDR3 sequence reads: CASSSRRGSDTTDTQYF. As DNA, the CDR3 is TGCGCCAGCAGCTCTCGACGGGGCAGCGACACCACAGATACGCAGTATTTT.

V gene TRBV3-1 (or the pseudogene TRBV3-2) combines with J gene TRBJ2-3, with 7 bases fitting TRBD2. The ends lost 0 bases at V and 4 bases at J; junction bases unmatched: 7. Germline lookup yields CDR1 LGHDT and CDR2 YNNKEL (reference sequence). This CDR3 has 16 amino acids. Written as DNA, the CDR3 is TGTGCCAGCAGCCAAGATTGGGGGGGGGAGTCAGATACGCAGTATTTT. This codes for CASSQDWGGESDTQYF.

V and J are TRBV5-4 and TRBJ2-2; tentative D call: TRBD2 (6 bases). In germline, CDR1 is SGHNT, CDR2 YYREEE (reference sequence). The CDR3 has 17 amino acids. The ends were cut back, 0 bases at V and 6 bases at J, with 18 bases in the middle. The CDR3 sequence: CASSLGIVGGAAGELFF. The CDR3 DNA reads TGTGCCAGCAGCTTGGGGATCGTGGGGGGTGCGGCCGGGGAGCTGTTTTTT.

CDR3 sequence: CASSQGLETSGYNEQFF. The CDR3, as DNA: TGCGCCAGCAGCCAAGGGCTGGAGACTAGCGGCTACAATGAGCAGTTCTTC. This chain uses TRBV4-3 with TRBJ2-1; 9 bases map to TRBD2. There are 17 residues in the CDR3. V dropped 1 base and J dropped 3; count of bases not matched to a gene: 7. CDR1 is LGHNA and CDR2 is YSLEER in the germline V gene.